These T cell receptor beta chains were read from a single sample in a study of a mutant IDH1 vaccine in newly diagnosed glioma. These receptors are not linked to any known antigen. Measured with immunoSEQ multiplex PCR; TCRdb has only the in-frame clones, and not every one. The table lists fewer than 70,000 clones, about 89% of them singletons. The source material was PBMCs, sampled from a glioma patient whose treatment included an IDH1 peptide vaccine. Receptors originate from a man in his forties with glioma. The CDR3 runs from the conserved cysteine through the conserved F or W. The D gene is left open where the match is weak. Where a row states a size, it is once, few, many or the class of an expanded clone; other rows omit it.

clone size	J gene	V gene	D gene	CDR3 DNA	CDR3 protein
.	TRBJ1-4	TRBV27	.	TGTGCCAGCAGTTTTCTCGGGCAGAATGAAAAACTGTTTTTT	CASSFLGQNEKLFF
.	TRBJ2-3	TRBV7-7	TRBD2	TGTGCTAGCAGCCCGACTAGCGGGAGAACAGATACGCAGTATTTT	CASSPTSGRTDTQYF
.	TRBJ1-1	TRBV7-9	.	TGTGCCAGCAGCCAGCCCTGGGCAGGGCTGAACACTGAAGCTTTCTTT	CASSQPWAGLNTEAFF
.	TRBJ1-1	TRBV6-1	.	TGTGCCAGCAGTCACGGACAAGCTGAGAGGGCTTTCTTT	CASSHGQAERAFF
.	TRBJ2-3	TRBV29-1	.	TGCAGCGCTGGGGGGTCGGGGGCGGCAGATACGCAGTATTTT	CSAGGSGAADTQYF
.	TRBJ1-1	TRBV5-1	.	TGCGCCAGCAGGAGGGACGTGGGGGCGAAGACTGAAGCTTTCTTT	CASRRDVGAKTEAFF
.	TRBJ1-1	TRBV29-1	.	TGCAGCGTGATGGAGAACACTGAAGCTTTCTTT	CSVMENTEAFF
.	TRBJ2-7	TRBV5-1	TRBD2	TGCGCCAGCAGCTTTACTAGCGGGAGTTGGGAGCAGTACTTC	CASSFTSGSWEQYF
.	TRBJ2-5	TRBV9	.	TGTGCCAGCAGCCCCGGAACGAACTCAGCAGAGACCCAGTACTTC	CASSPGTNSAETQYF
few	TRBJ1-1	TRBV6-6	TRBD1	TGTGCCAGCAGGGGCAGGGGGCTTGACACTGAAGCTTTCTTT	CASRGRGLDTEAFF
.	TRBJ1-5	TRBV9	.	TGTGCCAGCAGCGTAGACCCAGATAGCAATCAGCCCCAGCATTTT	CASSVDPDSNQPQHF
.	TRBJ1-4	TRBV5-6	.	TGTGCCAGCAGCTTGGCGGCTGAGACTCCCCTTAATGAAAAACTGTTTTTT	CASSLAAETPLNEKLFF
.	TRBJ2-1	TRBV7-2	.	TGTGCCAGCAGCTTAGGGACAGAAAACAATGAGCAGTTCTTC	CASSLGTENNEQFF
.	TRBJ2-3	TRBV2	.	TGTGCCAGCAGTGAAGGGCGCGGGGACAGCACAGATACGCAGTATTTT	CASSEGRGDSTDTQYF